This section outlines one T cell receptor (beta chain) sequence together with its context. Its antigen is not identified. These data belong to a study of blood T cells in healthy people across ages. General observations from the study: Long-lived donors carried more naive CD4+ cells and greater diversity than aged donors. The donors' CMV status was not determined, possibly confounding changes in expanded clonotypes.

Together with a sample-barcoded 5' primer, a J-beta primer mix was included in a second PCR lasting about 7 to 11 cycles. Each CDR3 protein is one row after TCRdb ran MiXCR on the 5' RACE reads. The sample contains about 1.7 million distinct CDR3 sequences, roughly 27% of which appear only once. The germline V gene has CDR1 DFQATT and CDR2 SNEGSKA (reference sequence). CDR3 length: 11 residues. Trimming pared 7 bases from V and 7 bases from J, leaving 11 bases between. Total RNA was isolated from each sample in quantities of at least 5 micrograms. The receptor was isolated from a woman in her twenties or thirties in good health. Specimen: blood. This chain joins TRBV20-1 and TRBJ2-1; possibly TRBD2 for D (5 bases). The CDR3 sequence is CSVRELNEQFF. DNA of the CDR3: TGCAGTGTTAGGGAGTTAAATGAGCAGTTCTTC.